A single sample is the source of the 32 T cell receptor beta chains below, sequenced in a study of tumor and adjacent non-tumor tissue in lung cancer. The library came from three nested PCR rounds adapted from ARM-PCR protocols. TCRdb used MiXCR to reprocess the multiplex PCR reads, holding one entry per CDR3 protein. The table includes 200,000 to 250,000 distinct CDR3 sequences, about 71% detected once. This sample's RNA came from whole unsorted tissue. Sequencing was carried out using lung tumor tissue. Receptors originate from a man aged 60-69 years with non-small cell lung cancer.

With respect to this clonotype: A junction end diverges from the germline sequence, so it may reflect a read error. The chain carries TRBV11-3 and TRBJ2-7; no clear D gene. Germline V lookup: CDR1 SGHNT, CDR2 YENEEA. The CDR3 contains 12 residues. For the CDR3, the DNA is TGTGCTAGCAGCTGGGTAAGGAGCGAGCAGTACTTC. This gives the protein CASSWVRSEQYF.

This chain uses TRBV6-5 with TRBJ2-7, with TRBD1 matching over 7 bases. Germline CDR1 is MNHEY and CDR2 is SVGAGI. The junction had 18 bases not matched to a gene; V was cut back by 9 bases and J by 10 bases. There are 14 residues in the CDR3. The DNA for the CDR3 is TGTGCCAGTAGTCCCGACACAGGGGTCCGCGATCAGTACTTC. Protein product: CASSPDTGVRDQYF.

A remark on this clonotype: A much larger clone lies one base from this, so it may be a read error. The rearrangement links TRBV12-3 or TRBV12-4 to TRBJ1-5; weak D call: TRBD1 (5 bases). The CDR3 loop spans 13 amino acids. The CDR3 sequence: CVSSYTRDQPQHF. The CDR3 DNA is TGTGTCAGCAGTTATACCAGGGATCAGCCCCAGCATTTT.

This clonotype was picked up a small number of times. V and J are TRBV14 and TRBJ2-1; D unclear. CDR1 and CDR2 from the germline V gene are SGHDN and FVKESK. Trimming removed 0 bases at V and 4 bases at J, with 4 bases between. There are 13 residues in the CDR3. CDR3 loop: CASSQDWYNEQFF. The DNA for the CDR3 is TGTGCCAGCAGCCAAGATTGGTACAATGAGCAGTTCTTC.

The chain links TRBV11-2 to TRBJ1-6, with D possibly being TRBD1 (6 bases). The CDR3 length is 14 residues. The ends were cut back, 5 bases at V and 16 bases at J, with 21 bases in the middle. Germline CDR1 is SGHAT and CDR2 is FQNNGV. The CDR3 protein is CASSIGTNNLPLHF. The CDR3 DNA reads as TGTGCCAGCAGCATCGGGACAAATAATTTACCTCTCCACTTT.

For this clonotype: A read error is possible here, since a much larger clone lies one base away. The genes are TRBV6-5 and TRBJ1-4; D is uncertain. Germline lookup yields CDR1 MNHEY and CDR2 SVGAGI. The CDR3 is made up of 13 amino acids. The CDR3 DNA follows: TGTGTCAGCAAGCAACGCGGGTCGGAAAAACTGTTTTTT. Translated: CVSKQRGSEKLFF.

As for this clonotype: An end of the junction differs from the germline gene, which may be a read error. V is TRBV4-3 and J is TRBJ1-1; D is perhaps TRBD1 (6 bases). The CDR3 has 15 amino acids. Germline V gene sequence: CDR1 LGHNA, CDR2 YSLEER. This CDR3 is CASSQVGGTNTGAFF. As DNA, the CDR3 is TGCGCCAGTAGCCAAGTCGGAGGGACAAACACTGGAGCTTTCTTT.

In regard to this clonotype: A much larger clone differs by one base, so this may be a read error. The chain employs TRBV20-1 and TRBJ2-1, with 11 bases aligning to TRBD2. The CDR3 contains 14 residues. CDR1 is DFQATT and CDR2 is SNEGSKA in the germline V gene (reference sequence). The CDR3 DNA reads as TGCAGTGTTGAGGGGACTAGCGGCTACAGTGAGCAGTTCTTC. Residues: CSVEGTSGYSEQFF.

This clonotype showed up just once. Since no conserved phenylalanine or tryptophan closes the CDR3, a read error is the likely cause. V and J are TRBV6-1 and TRBJ1-1; 11 bases agree with TRBD1. Germline V gene data show CDR1 as MNHNS and CDR2 as SASEGT. The CDR3 is made up of 14 amino acids. This CDR3 is CTSTHRDRGMSAFL. DNA for the CDR3: TGTACCAGCACCCACCGGGACAGGGGGATGTCAGCTTTCTTA.

A note on this clonotype: One end of the junction fails to match germline, which may point to a read error. The V and J genes are TRBV11-3 and TRBJ2-2; weak D call: TRBD2 (6 bases). Germline CDR1 is SGHNT and CDR2 is YENEEA. This CDR3 has 15 residues. The CDR3: CASSPRGSGTGKLFF. The CDR3 nucleotides read TGTGCCAGCAGCCCACGGGGGAGTGGGACCGGGAAGCTGTTTTTT.

This clonotype was picked up a small number of times. The gene calls are TRBV28 and TRBJ1-1; 7 positions match TRBD1. Germline values: CDR1 MDHEN, CDR2 SYDVKM. The CDR3 is 14 amino acids. J was trimmed by 6 bases and V by 5 bases; bases with no gene match: 9. The CDR3 is CASSVSTGAAEAFF. The CDR3 coding sequence is TGTGCCAGCAGTGTATCAACAGGGGCTGCTGAAGCTTTCTTT.

The chain's CDR3 is CSARVPNRFRTYEQYF. The CDR3 DNA sequence: TGCAGTGCTAGGGTTCCGAACAGGTTCCGAACCTACGAGCAGTACTTC. The chain is built from TRBV20-1 and TRBJ2-7; tentative D call: TRBD1 (5 bases). V was shortened by 3 bases and J by 2 bases, with 20 bases between the two germline ends. CDR1 DFQATT and CDR2 SNEGSKA come from the germline V gene (reference sequence). The CDR3 is 16 residues long.

This clonotype was observed a handful of times. Just one base apart from a much larger clone, this may be a read error. V usage is TRBV28 and J usage is TRBJ1-2, with D hard to call. Germline V CDR1 and CDR2: MDHEN, SYDVKM. This CDR3 region has 12 residues. This chain's CDR3 is CVSSLSGPGYTF. Here the CDR3 DNA reads TGTGTCAGCAGTTTGTCAGGTCCGGGCTACACCTTC.

As regards this clonotype: Since no conserved phenylalanine or tryptophan closes the CDR3, a read error is the likely cause. The chain employs TRBV12-3 or TRBV12-4 and TRBJ2-7; TRBD2 aligns across 10 bases. V was clipped by 6 bases and J by 4 bases; unmatched bases: 6. The CDR3 is 14 residues long. CDR3 protein: CASSVAGGRYEQYL. CDR3 nucleotide sequence: TGTGCCAGCAGCGTAGCGGGAGGCCGGTACGAGCAGTACTTA.

This clonotype showed up just once. A much more abundant neighbour one base away suggests this may be a read error. V is TRBV12-3 or TRBV12-4 and J is TRBJ1-1, with 8 bases lining up with TRBD1. V was clipped by 8 bases and J by 6 bases; unmatched bases: 11. The CDR3 runs to 14 residues. The CDR3 coding sequence is TGTGCCAGCGCCCCACGGACAGGGTTTTCTGAAGCTTTCTTT. The encoded protein is CASAPRTGFSEAFF.

This clonotype came up once. At one of its ends the junction is not consistent with the germline gene, which may arise from a read error. J is TRBJ1-6 and V is TRBV5-1; 8 nucleotides line up with TRBD1. This CDR3 has 15 residues. Germline CDR1 reads SGHRS; CDR2 reads YFSETQ. For the CDR3, the DNA is TGCGCCAGCAGCACTGGACAGGGAATTAGGAATCCCCTCCATTTT. It translates to CASSTGQGIRNPLHF.

On this clonotype: An end of the junction does not agree with germline; a read error may underlie this. The J gene is TRBJ2-7, the V gene TRBV7-9; possibly TRBD2 for D (6 bases). The CDR3 is made up of 15 amino acids. Germline CDR1 is SEHNR and CDR2 is FQNEAQ (reference sequence). CDR3 protein: CASSPAGTAISEQYF. CDR3 coding DNA: TGCGCCAGCAGCCCAGCCGGGACTGCCATATCCGAGCAGTACTTC.

Worth noting for this clonotype: A much larger clone differs by one base, so this may be a read error. This rearrangement joins TRBV6-1 to TRBJ1-1; no reliable D call. The V and J ends lost 3 bases and 2 bases respectively, with 7 bases between them. The length of the CDR3 is 13 residues. The germline V gene encodes CDR1 MNHNS and CDR2 SASEGT. In DNA form, the CDR3 reads TGTGCCAGCAGTGAGTACAGCAACACTGAAGCTTTCTTT. Amino acid sequence: CASSEYSNTEAFF.

This clonotype was counted only a few times. V is TRBV28 and J is TRBJ1-5, with D perhaps TRBD1 (6 bases). Germline V CDR1 and CDR2: MDHEN, SYDVKM. This CDR3 has 15 residues. V was pared by 6 bases and J by 4 bases, with 16 bases between. This CDR3 is CASSRVQGPNQPQHF. The CDR3 DNA follows: TGTGCCAGCAGCCGCGTCCAGGGGCCTAATCAGCCCCAGCATTTT.

This clonotype was recorded at least ten times. V usage is TRBV12-3 or TRBV12-4 and J usage is TRBJ2-2; D not certain. This CDR3 region has 13 residues. The V gene lost 2 bases and the J gene lost 7 bases, with 8 bases spanning the gap. CDR3 sequence reads: CASSLNLGGELFF. In DNA form, the CDR3 reads TGTGCCAGCAGTTTAAATCTTGGCGGGGAGCTGTTTTTT.

The chain carries TRBV6-6 and TRBJ2-5; 7 nucleotides line up with TRBD1. The V gene end was trimmed by 7 bases and the J gene end by 4 bases; junction bases not matched to a gene: 6. Germline values: CDR1 MNHNY, CDR2 SVGAGI (reference sequence). The CDR3 has 13 residues. DNA of the CDR3: TGTGCCAGCACGCACCCAGGGGGAGAGACCCAGTACTTC. It translates to CASTHPGGETQYF.

About this clonotype itself: One base away lies a much larger clone, so this may be a sequencing read error. It is likely a read error, because the conserved phenylalanine at the end of the CDR3 is missing. DNA for the CDR3: TGTGCCAGCAGTTTCGCGGGACAGGGCTCTGGAAACACCATATATTCT. Residues: CASSFAGQGSGNTIYS. J is TRBJ1-3 and V is TRBV12-3 or TRBV12-4; 9 bases line up with TRBD1. V trimming: 3 bases; J trimming: 0 bases; junction bases outside the gene matches: 3. The CDR3 is 16 residues long.

With respect to this clonotype: At one end, the junction sequence differs from germline, possibly due to a read error. The chain recombines TRBV6-5 with TRBJ2-2; no clear D gene. This CDR3 spans 15 amino acids. Germline values: CDR1 MNHEY, CDR2 SVGAGI. CDR3: CVSSYRAAYTEELFF. The CDR3 nucleotides read TGTGTCAGCAGTTACCGGGCAGCCTATACCGAGGAGCTGTTTTTT.

This sequence joins TRBV10-2 and TRBJ2-3; D is undetermined. The J call may be faulty, since TRBJ1-5 better matches the DNA end. The CDR3 runs 14 residues. CDR1 is WSHSY, CDR2 SAAADI, per germline. CDR3 protein: CASIPRLTPDTQHF. CDR3 coding DNA: TGCGCCAGCATCCCGAGACTAACGCCAGATACGCAGCATTTT.

In its sample, this clonotype was seen a few times. The chain couples TRBV6-2 or TRBV6-3 to TRBJ2-2; TRBD1 matches at 7 bases. The germline V gene encodes CDR1 MNHEY and CDR2 SVGEGT. CDR3 length: 13 amino acids. Written as DNA, the CDR3 is TGTGTCAGTAGACAGGGATTTGGCGGGGAGCTGTTTTTT. Translated, it gives CVSRQGFGGELFF.

Notes on this clonotype: At one end the junction does not follow the germline gene, possibly because of a read error. The rearrangement uses TRBV20-1 and TRBJ2-2; TRBD2 might be the D (5 bases). This CDR3 spans 14 amino acids. Germline V lookup: CDR1 DFQATT, CDR2 SNEGSKA (reference sequence). The CDR3 reads CSARFSQNTGELFF. CDR3 bases: TGCAGTGCTAGATTCTCCCAGAACACCGGGGAGCTATTTTTT.

Comments on this clonotype: The junction and the germline gene differ at one end; a read error may be behind it. V gene TRBV30 combines with J gene TRBJ1-5; unclear D gene. Germline-derived CDR1 and CDR2 are GTSNPN and SVGIG (reference sequence). The CDR3 is 13 residues long. DNA for the CDR3: TGTGCCTGGAGTATCCCCTACAATCAGCCCCACTATTTT. This encodes CAWSIPYNQPHYF.

The chain is built from TRBV29-1 and TRBJ2-5; D gene unclear. Trimming shortened V by 4 bases and J by 3 bases, and 9 bases separated the two germline ends. CDR1 and CDR2 from the germline V gene are SQVTM and ANQGSEA. The CDR3 covers 12 residues. This CDR3 reads CSVVSAKETQYF. CDR3 DNA: TGCAGCGTTGTCAGCGCTAAAGAGACCCAGTACTTC.

A word on this clonotype: Just one base apart from a much larger clone, this may be a read error. The rearrangement joins TRBV29-1 to TRBJ1-6; tentative D call: TRBD1 (6 bases). Looked up from germline, CDR1 is SQVTM and CDR2 is ANQGSEA. Trimming left V 6 bases short and J 5 bases short, with 11 bases between. The length of the CDR3 is 13 residues. The CDR3 DNA follows: TGCAGCGTGTTGACAGGAAATAATTCACCCCTCCACTTT. It translates to CSVLTGNNSPLHF. Full variable domain (outside the CDR3, taken from reference TRBV29-1 and TRBJ1-6): SAVISQKPSRDICQRGTSLTIQCQVDSQVTMMFWYRQQPGQSLTLIATANQGSEATYESGFVIDKFPISRPNLTFSTLTVSNMSPEDSSIYLCSVLTGNNSPLHFGNGTRLTVT.

This clonotype was observed at least ten times. The rearrangement joins TRBV20-1 to TRBJ2-5; 8 bases align to TRBD2. Unmatched junction bases numbered 6, after V lost 5 bases and J lost 4 bases. Germline V lookup: CDR1 DFQATT, CDR2 SNEGSKA (reference sequence). This CDR3 comprises 13 residues. The CDR3 spells CSAHGLAGETQYF. The CDR3 coding sequence is TGCAGTGCTCACGGACTAGCTGGAGAGACCCAGTACTTC.

This clonotype is medium-sized within its sample. V is TRBV11-3 and J is TRBJ2-3; 8 bases line up with TRBD1. V lost 5 bases and J lost 4; bases outside the gene matches: 5. This CDR3 comprises 14 residues. Germline V gives CDR1 SGHNT, CDR2 YENEEA. CDR3 sequence (DNA): TGTGCCAGCAGCCCCACAGGGGGATCAGATACGCAGTATTTT. It translates to CASSPTGGSDTQYF.

This clonotype appeared many times. The chain recombines TRBV10-1 with TRBJ2-5; no reliable D call. The CDR3 has 13 residues. V shed 0 bases and J shed 1 base, with 3 bases lying between them. Per germline, CDR1 WNHNN and CDR2 SYGVQD (reference sequence). CDR3 sequence: CASSESVQETQYF. The CDR3 DNA reads TGCGCCAGCAGTGAGTCGGTCCAAGAGACCCAGTACTTC.